This T cell receptor (beta chain) is drawn from a study of Graves' ophthalmopathy and Graves' hyperthyroidism. The table lists this clonotype with a few counts. Its antigen is not identified. Findings and limits, study-wide: A classifier, a 13-signature model, separated ophthalmopathy from stable hyperthyroidism with roughly 86% sensitivity and over 70% specificity.

Investigators amplified TCR beta CDR3 regions from RNA transcripts. HTBI-primed first-round RT-PCR preceded second-round multiplex PCR. TCRdb redid the calling of the multiplex PCR reads with MiXCR, one entry per CDR3 protein. This sample has about 390,000 distinct CDR3 sequences, with 17% found just once. The CDR3 has 14 amino acids. V was clipped by 6 bases and J by 2 bases, with 14 bases between them. This receptor was identified in an adult woman with stable Graves' hyperthyroidism. The chain combines TRBV12-3 or TRBV12-4 with TRBJ2-7; D may be TRBD2 (6 bases). Material for sequencing was peripheral blood. CDR3 region: CASRLSGLTYEQYF. The CDR3 coding sequence is TGTGCCAGCAGACTAAGCGGACTAACCTACGAGCAGTACTTC.